These 30 T cell receptor beta chains came from one sample sequenced in a study of Ad26.COV2.S vaccination and SARS-CoV-2 variants. Noted treatment: approximately 18 received Ad26.COV2.S at low or high dose, single or two shots; about 5 received placebo; per-sample allocation not given. Samples analyzed were those drawn on day 63 after the first vaccine or placebo injection. Sequenced by immunoSEQ multiplex PCR; TCRdb stores in-frame clones only, minus some. The sample includes fewer than 600,000 clones, approximately 90% of them seen just once. Specimen: peripheral blood, collected in a trial of Ad26.COV2.S vaccine versus placebo. Receptor source: a person aged 18-65 years who received the Ad26.COV2.S COVID-19 vaccine or a placebo.

The chain carries TRBV12-5 and TRBJ2-1; D may be TRBD2 (5 bases). The CDR3 runs 14 residues. Germline loops: CDR1 LGHNT, CDR2 FRNRAP. V lost 6 bases and J 6 bases, leaving 15 bases between the germline ends. The CDR3 protein is CASGQNTRANEQFF. The CDR3 bases are TGTGCTAGTGGCCAAAATACTAGAGCCAATGAGCAGTTCTTC.

There are a few counts of this clone. This sequence joins TRBV6-2 or TRBV6-3 and TRBJ1-5; D perhaps matches TRBD1 (6 bases). Germline loops: CDR1 MNHEY, CDR2 SVGEGT. The CDR3 sequence is 18 residues long. The V gene lost 5 bases and the J gene lost 11 bases, with 31 bases spanning the gap. The CDR3 sequence is CASSLGRTLGQILQAQHF. CDR3 DNA sequence: TGTGCCAGCAGTCTCGGGAGGACGCTGGGACAAATTTTGCAGGCCCAGCATTTT.

The chain uses TRBV27 and TRBJ2-1; D is ambiguous. The CDR3 is 13 residues long. The germline V gene has CDR1 MNHEY and CDR2 SMNVEV (reference sequence). Trimming stripped 0 bases from V and 7 bases from J, with 7 bases between. The CDR3 loop reads CASSLSLRNEQFF. CDR3 nucleotide sequence: TGTGCCAGCAGTTTATCGTTGCGAAATGAGCAGTTCTTC.

This chain uses TRBV28 with TRBJ2-2, with a weak D call TRBD2 (6 bases). Germline CDR1 reads MDHEN; CDR2 reads SYDVKM. The CDR3 covers 15 residues. V gave up 2 bases and J gave up 3 bases, with 10 bases separating them. The CDR3 spells CASSLTGGHTGELFF. The DNA of the CDR3 is TGTGCCAGCAGTTTAACCGGGGGACACACCGGGGAGCTGTTTTTT.

This rearrangement joins TRBV21-1 to TRBJ1-3. TRBV21-1 is deemed a pseudogene. The length of the CDR3 is 16 residues. CDR3 in DNA: TGTGCCAGCAGCAGCCGCAGGGAGAGCTCTGGAAACACCATATATTTT. Amino acid sequence: CASSSRRESSGNTIYF.

The chain combines TRBV6-5 with TRBJ2-7, with D possibly being TRBD1 or TRBD2 (5 bases each). Germline CDR1 reads MNHEY; CDR2 reads SVGAGI. Trimming took off 2 bases at V and 6 bases at J, with 11 bases between the two ends. The CDR3 runs 13 residues. The CDR3 sequence: CASSYEGTGEQYF. CDR3 DNA sequence: TGTGCCAGCAGTTACGAGGGGACCGGCGAGCAGTACTTC.

The chain couples TRBV30 to TRBJ1-1; D may be TRBD1 (5 bases). Trimming took off 0 bases at V and 0 bases at J, with 11 bases between the two ends. Germline loops: CDR1 GTSNPN, CDR2 SVGIG (reference sequence). CDR3 length: 15 amino acids. CDR3 DNA: TGTGCCTGGAGTGTACTAGGGGTCGTGAACACTGAAGCTTTCTTT. Translation: CAWSVLGVVNTEAFF. Combining the CDR3 with reference TRBV30 and TRBJ1-1 gives the whole variable domain SQTIHQWPATLVQPVGSPLSLECTVEGTSNPNLYWYRQAAGRGLQLLFYSVGIGQISSEVPQNLSASRPQDRQFILSSKKLLLSDSGFYLCAWSVLGVVNTEAFFGQGTRLTVV.

This clone was recorded a few times. The gene calls are TRBV6-6 and TRBJ2-7; D is possibly TRBD1 (5 bases). V lost 6 bases and J 6 bases, leaving 21 bases between the germline ends. The CDR3 totals 15 residues. Germline lookup yields CDR1 MNHNY and CDR2 SVGAGI (reference sequence). The CDR3 spells CASRTPIDRGSEQYF. CDR3 sequence (DNA): TGTGCCAGCAGAACTCCGATCGATAGGGGCTCCGAGCAGTACTTC.

J is TRBJ1-2 and V is TRBV5-1; D call uncertain. CDR1 and CDR2 (germline): SGHRS, YFSETQ. The V and J ends lost 0 bases and 3 bases respectively, with 9 bases between them. CDR3 length: 14 residues. CDR3 in amino acids: CASSLARADYGYTF. CDR3 DNA sequence: TGCGCCAGCAGCTTGGCCCGGGCCGACTATGGCTACACCTTC.

The rearrangement links TRBV5-4 to TRBJ2-1; no reliable D call. The CDR3 loop spans 11 amino acids. V lost 0 bases, J lost 9 bases, and 4 bases lay in between. CDR1 and CDR2 (germline): SGHNT, YYREEE (reference sequence). The CDR3 is CASSLETEQFF. In nucleotides, the CDR3 is TGTGCCAGCAGCTTGGAGACTGAGCAGTTCTTC. Full variable domain (rest looked up from reference TRBV5-4 and TRBJ2-1): ETGVTQSPTHLIKTRGQQVTLRCSSQSGHNTVSWYQQALGQGPQFIFQYYREEENGRGNFPPRFSGLQFPNYSSELNVNALELDDSALYLCASSLETEQFFGPGTRLTVL.

CDR3 DNA sequence: TGTGCCAGCAGCGTCGGACAGGGGGATTGGGGAAAACTGTTTTTT. It is translated as CASSVGQGDWGKLFF. J is TRBJ1-4 and V is TRBV9; 10 bases map to TRBD1. The V gene's germline CDR1 is SGDLS and CDR2 YYNGEE. There are 15 residues in the CDR3. The ends lost 2 bases at V and 10 bases at J; junction bases unmatched: 8. The full variable domain, with the rest looked up from reference TRBV9 and TRBJ1-4, is DSGVTQTPKHLITATGQRVTLRCSPRSGDLSVYWYQQSLDQGLQFLIQYYNGEERAKGNILERFSAQQFPDLHSELNLSSLELGDSALYFCASSVGQGDWGKLFFGSGTQLSVL.

This clone was observed a few times. The chain uses TRBV6-5 and TRBJ1-5; D unresolved. The length of the CDR3 is 11 residues. Germline lookup yields CDR1 MNHEY and CDR2 SVGAGI. Trimming removed 6 bases from V and 5 bases from J, with 5 bases in between. Here the CDR3 DNA reads TGTGCCAGCAGGTCCCATCAGCCCCAGCATTTT. Its translation is CASRSHQPQHF.

The chain links TRBV4-1 to TRBJ2-2; D is possibly TRBD2 (6 bases). Germline V gene lookup returns CDR1 MGHRA and CDR2 YSYEKL. The CDR3 length is 17 residues. The V end lost 0 bases, the J end lost 2 bases, and 13 bases lay between the germline ends. The CDR3 is CASSQDRRRGNTGELFF. The DNA of the CDR3 is TGCGCCAGCAGCCAAGATCGCCGGCGGGGAAACACCGGGGAGCTGTTTTTT.

This clone has a single count. The rearrangement links TRBV10-3 to TRBJ1-6, with a tentative D call TRBD1 (6 bases). The germline CDR1 and CDR2 sequences are ENHRY and SYGVKD. Trimming shortened V by 3 bases and J by 6 bases, and 12 bases separated the two germline ends. This CDR3 has 15 residues. CDR3 nucleotide sequence: TGTGCCATCAGTGATCTACAGGGACCTAATTCACCCCTCCACTTT. Amino acids: CAISDLQGPNSPLHF.

V usage is TRBV28 and J usage is TRBJ1-2; 9 nucleotides line up with TRBD1. CDR1 is MDHEN and CDR2 is SYDVKM in the germline V gene. The CDR3 loop spans 16 amino acids. The ends lost 5 bases at V and 2 bases at J; junction bases unmatched: 9. The chain's CDR3 is CASSPPRGTGNYGYTF. The CDR3 coding sequence is TGTGCCAGCAGTCCACCCCGGGGGACAGGGAACTATGGCTACACCTTC.

The sample holds one count of this clone. The rearrangement links TRBV19 to TRBJ1-6; 7 nucleotides align to TRBD1. Germline V CDR1 and CDR2: LNHDA, SQIVND (reference sequence). V lost 5 bases to trimming and J lost 7 bases; unmatched junction nucleotides: 5. The CDR3 consists of 14 residues. CDR3 protein: CASSVGTANSPLHF. Written as DNA, the CDR3 is TGTGCCAGTAGTGTCGGGACAGCCAATTCACCCCTCCACTTT.

The chain is built from TRBV4-1 and TRBJ1-1; D perhaps matches TRBD1 (5 bases). V lost 3 bases, J lost 0 bases, and 14 bases lay in between. CDR3 size: 16 residues. Germline V gene data show CDR1 as MGHRA and CDR2 as YSYEKL. The CDR3 DNA follows: TGCGCCAGCAGCCAGTCTCCGGGACGGATGAACACTGAAGCTTTCTTT. Its translation is CASSQSPGRMNTEAFF.

CDR3 DNA sequence: TGTGCCAGCAGCCCGGGACAGGGGTTCTACAATGAGCAGTTCTTC. It translates to CASSPGQGFYNEQFF. The rearrangement links TRBV7-9 to TRBJ2-1, with 10 positions matching TRBD1. There are 15 residues in the CDR3. Germline lookup yields CDR1 SEHNR and CDR2 FQNEAQ (reference sequence). The V segment lost 5 bases and the J segment 3 bases; nucleotides outside the gene matches: 4.

The chain uses TRBV27 and TRBJ2-5, with D uncertain. Trimming left V 8 bases short and J 2 bases short, with 6 bases between. The CDR3 is made up of 11 amino acids. CDR1 is MNHEY, CDR2 SMNVEV, per germline (reference sequence). The CDR3, as DNA: TGTGCCAGCGGGTTGCAAGAGACCCAGTACTTC. Encoded protein: CASGLQETQYF.

The CDR3 nucleotides read TGTGCCAGCAGCGCGGATTCCGGGACTAGCTTTGGTGAGCAGTTCTTC. It is translated as CASSADSGTSFGEQFF. The chain joins TRBV7-2 to TRBJ2-1, with 9 positions matching TRBD2. With V trimmed by 5 bases and J by 9 bases, 14 bases remained unmatched. The CDR3 sequence is 16 residues long. Germline CDR1 SGHTA, CDR2 FQGNSA.

This sequence joins TRBV3-1 (or the pseudogene TRBV3-2) and TRBJ1-1; D uncertain. Germline V CDR1 and CDR2: LGHDT, YNNKEL (reference sequence). V lost 1 base, J lost 6 bases, and 15 bases lay in between. This CDR3 has 15 residues. In DNA, the CDR3 is TGTGCCAGCAGCCAAGTATCGGCCCAAATGGCTGAAGCTTTCTTT. Its translation is CASSQVSAQMAEAFF.

A word on this clone: This sample includes further DNA sequences coding for the same CDR3. This rearrangement joins TRBV10-3 to TRBJ2-3, with D perhaps matching TRBD1 (6 bases). Germline V gene sequence: CDR1 ENHRY, CDR2 SYGVKD. CDR3 length: 14 amino acids. The ends were cut back, 5 bases at V and 0 bases at J, with 9 bases in the middle. The CDR3 region has the DNA TGTGCCATCAGTTCAGGGGCTAGCACAGATACGCAGTATTTT. The encoded protein is CAISSGASTDTQYF.

The table lists this clone with a count of one. The genes are TRBV7-9 and TRBJ1-2; the match to TRBD1 covers 11 bases. Per the germline V gene, CDR1 is SEHNR and CDR2 is FQNEAQ (reference sequence). The CDR3 has 14 amino acids. V shed 5 bases and J 6 bases; nucleotides not matched to a gene: 5. The CDR3 here is CASSGRDRGDGYTF. In DNA, the CDR3 is TGTGCCAGCAGCGGCCGGGACAGGGGGGATGGCTACACCTTC.

The rearrangement links TRBV7-9 to TRBJ2-5; D may correspond to TRBD1 or TRBD2 (5 bases each). The CDR3 has 15 residues. Germline values: CDR1 SEHNR, CDR2 FQNEAQ (reference sequence). The V gene lost 1 base and the J gene lost 4 bases, with 13 bases spanning the gap. The CDR3 region has the DNA TGTGCCAGCAGCTTAGAACCCCCAGGGAGAGAGACCCAGTACTTC. Translation: CASSLEPPGRETQYF.

This rearrangement joins TRBV25-1 to TRBJ2-7; D unclear. CDR3 length equals 13 residues. The V gene's germline CDR1 is MGHDK and CDR2 SYGVNS. V lost 3 bases, J lost 3 bases, and 9 bases lay in between. The CDR3 region is CASSDSFGYEQYF. CDR3 in DNA: TGTGCCAGCAGTGATTCGTTCGGCTACGAGCAGTACTTC.

The DNA for the CDR3 is TGTGCCAGCAGCCCCCGAGCGGGAGGCTCCTACGAGCAGTACTTC. Translating it yields CASSPRAGGSYEQYF. The V and J genes are TRBV3-1 (or the pseudogene TRBV3-2) and TRBJ2-7; 9 bases map to TRBD2. Germline CDR1 reads LGHDT; CDR2 reads YNNKEL (reference sequence). This CDR3 is built from 15 residues. The V and J ends lost 4 bases and 0 bases, in that order; junction bases with no gene match: 4.

The chain links TRBV2 to TRBJ2-5; D is perhaps TRBD2 (5 bases). The CDR3 has 18 amino acids. The germline gives CDR1 SNHLY, CDR2 FYNNEI. V gave up 2 bases and J gave up 4 bases, with 23 bases separating them. The DNA for the CDR3 is TGTGCCAGCAGTGAACTAGGGAGCAGAATAGTACGTTTAGAGACCCAGTACTTC. Translated, it gives CASSELGSRIVRLETQYF.

The CDR3 sequence is CSVEEDGYYGYTF. The CDR3 nucleotides are TGCAGCGTTGAAGAAGACGGCTACTATGGCTACACCTTC. The gene calls are TRBV29-1 and TRBJ1-2, with D unresolved. The V gene lost 0 bases and the J gene lost 3 bases, with 8 bases spanning the gap. From germline, CDR1 is SQVTM and CDR2 ANQGSEA. The CDR3 has 13 amino acids.

The sample holds one count of this clone. This chain uses TRBV7-8 with TRBJ2-7; D is perhaps TRBD1 (5 bases). The CDR3 sequence is 14 residues long. The germline V gene has CDR1 SGHVS and CDR2 FQNEAQ. V was cut by 7 bases and J by 4 bases, with 17 bases left in between. The CDR3 region is CASTWGPIGYEQYF. The CDR3, as DNA: TGTGCCAGCACCTGGGGCCCAATCGGTTACGAGCAGTACTTC.

V is TRBV28 and J is TRBJ2-7; TRBD2 might be the D (5 bases). Germline CDR1 and CDR2: MDHEN and SYDVKM. V was clipped by 4 bases and J by 0 bases, with 13 bases between them. The CDR3 runs 15 residues. DNA of the CDR3: TGTGCCAGCAGTTCTGGGATCGGACTCTCCTACGAGCAGTACTTC. Protein sequence: CASSSGIGLSYEQYF.